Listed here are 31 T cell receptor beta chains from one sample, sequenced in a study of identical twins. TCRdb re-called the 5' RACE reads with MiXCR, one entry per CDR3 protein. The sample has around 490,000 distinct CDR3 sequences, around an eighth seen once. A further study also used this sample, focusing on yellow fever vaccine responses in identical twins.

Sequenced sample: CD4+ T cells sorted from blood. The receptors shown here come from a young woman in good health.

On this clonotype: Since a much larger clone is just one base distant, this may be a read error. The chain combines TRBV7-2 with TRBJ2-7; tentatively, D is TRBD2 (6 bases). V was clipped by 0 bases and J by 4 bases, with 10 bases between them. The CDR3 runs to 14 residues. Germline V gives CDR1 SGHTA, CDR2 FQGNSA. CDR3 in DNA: TGTGCCAGCAGCTTAGCGGTGGGAGGATACGAGCAGTACGTC. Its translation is CASSLAVGGYEQYV.

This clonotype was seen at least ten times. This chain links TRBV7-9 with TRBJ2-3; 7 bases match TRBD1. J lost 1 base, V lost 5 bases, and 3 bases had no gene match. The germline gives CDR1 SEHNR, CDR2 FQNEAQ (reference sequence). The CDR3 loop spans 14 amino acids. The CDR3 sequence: CASSAGTGTDTQYF. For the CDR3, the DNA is TGTGCCAGCAGCGCCGGGACAGGCACAGATACGCAGTATTTT.

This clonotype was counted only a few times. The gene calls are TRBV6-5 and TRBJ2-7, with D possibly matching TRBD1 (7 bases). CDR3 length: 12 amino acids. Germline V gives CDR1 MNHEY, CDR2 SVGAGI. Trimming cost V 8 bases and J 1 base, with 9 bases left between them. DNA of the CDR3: TGTGCCAGCCAGGGGGGTTCCTACGAGCAGTACTTC. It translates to CASQGGSYEQYF.

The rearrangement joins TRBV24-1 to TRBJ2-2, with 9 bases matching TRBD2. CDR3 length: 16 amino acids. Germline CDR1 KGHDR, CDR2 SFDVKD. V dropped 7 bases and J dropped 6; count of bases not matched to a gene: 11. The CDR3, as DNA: TGTGCCACCAGCGGAGCCATTAGCGGGAGAGCCGGGGAGCTGTTTTTT. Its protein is CATSGAISGRAGELFF.

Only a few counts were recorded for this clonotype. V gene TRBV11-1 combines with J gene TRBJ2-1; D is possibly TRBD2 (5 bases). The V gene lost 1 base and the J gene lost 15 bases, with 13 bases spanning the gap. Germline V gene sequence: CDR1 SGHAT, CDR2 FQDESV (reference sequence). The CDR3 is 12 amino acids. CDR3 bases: TGTGCCAGCAGCTTAGACCTGGCGGGTCGGTTCTTC. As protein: CASSLDLAGRFF.

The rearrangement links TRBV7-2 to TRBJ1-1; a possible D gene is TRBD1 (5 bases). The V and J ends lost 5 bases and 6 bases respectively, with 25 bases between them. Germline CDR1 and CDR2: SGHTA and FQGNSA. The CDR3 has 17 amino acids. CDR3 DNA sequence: TGTGCCAGCAGCACGTACAAGGGAGTAGCGCGGGGGGCTGAAGCTTTCTTT. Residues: CASSTYKGVARGAEAFF.

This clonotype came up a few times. The CDR3: CASSGGFTYEQYF. The CDR3 bases are TGTGCCAGCAGTGGCGGTTTTACCTACGAGCAGTACTTC. J is TRBJ2-7 and V is TRBV6-2 or TRBV6-3; no clear D gene. The length of the CDR3 is 13 residues. V was pared by 5 bases and J by 2 bases, with 10 bases between. Looked up from germline, CDR1 is MNHEY and CDR2 is SVGEGT.

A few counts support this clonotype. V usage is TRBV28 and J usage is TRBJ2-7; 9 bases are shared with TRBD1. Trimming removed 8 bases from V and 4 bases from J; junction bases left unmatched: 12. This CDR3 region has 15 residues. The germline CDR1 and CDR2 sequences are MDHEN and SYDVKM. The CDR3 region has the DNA TGTGCCAGCGGGTCCCGGGACAGGGCGCTTTACGAGCAGTACTTC. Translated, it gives CASGSRDRALYEQYF.

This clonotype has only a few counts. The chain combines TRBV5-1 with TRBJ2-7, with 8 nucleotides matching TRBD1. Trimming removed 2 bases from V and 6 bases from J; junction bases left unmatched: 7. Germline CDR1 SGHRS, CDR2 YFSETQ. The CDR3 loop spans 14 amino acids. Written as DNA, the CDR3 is TGCGCCAGCAGCTTCGCGACAGGGGCGGCCGAGCAGTACTTC. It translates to CASSFATGAAEQYF. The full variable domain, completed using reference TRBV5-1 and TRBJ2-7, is KAGVTQTPRYLIKTRGQQVTLSCSPISGHRSVSWYQQTPGQGLQFLFEYFSETQRNKGNFPGRFSGRQFSNSRSEMNVSTLELGDSALYLCASSFATGAAEQYFGPGTRLTVT.

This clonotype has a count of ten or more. DNA for the CDR3: TGCAGTGCAATTTCTCAGGGACCTCGAAACTACGAGCAGTACTTC. This gives the protein CSAISQGPRNYEQYF. The chain joins TRBV20-1 to TRBJ2-7, with D perhaps given as TRBD1 or TRBD2 (5 bases each). The CDR3 contains 15 residues. Trimming stripped 6 bases from V and 3 bases from J, with 21 bases between. Germline CDR1 DFQATT, CDR2 SNEGSKA (reference sequence).

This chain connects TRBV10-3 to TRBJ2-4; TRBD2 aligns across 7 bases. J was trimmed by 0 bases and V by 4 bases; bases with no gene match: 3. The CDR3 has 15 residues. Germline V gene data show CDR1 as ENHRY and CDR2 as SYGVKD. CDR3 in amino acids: CAISGEGIAKNIQYF. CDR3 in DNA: TGTGCCATCAGTGGGGAGGGGATAGCCAAAAACATTCAGTACTTC.

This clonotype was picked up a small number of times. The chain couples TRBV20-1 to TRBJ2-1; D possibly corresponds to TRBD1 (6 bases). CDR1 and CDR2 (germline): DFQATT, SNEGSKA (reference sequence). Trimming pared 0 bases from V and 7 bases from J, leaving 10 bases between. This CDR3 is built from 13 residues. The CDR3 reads CSAREGARNEQFF. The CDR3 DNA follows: TGCAGTGCTAGAGAGGGGGCGAGGAATGAGCAGTTCTTC.

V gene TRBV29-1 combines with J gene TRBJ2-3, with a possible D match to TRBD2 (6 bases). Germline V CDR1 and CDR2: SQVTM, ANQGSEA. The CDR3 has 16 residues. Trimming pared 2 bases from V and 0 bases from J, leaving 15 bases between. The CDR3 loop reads CSVETFSGVSTDTQYF. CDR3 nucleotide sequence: TGCAGCGTTGAAACCTTTAGCGGAGTTAGCACAGATACGCAGTATTTT.

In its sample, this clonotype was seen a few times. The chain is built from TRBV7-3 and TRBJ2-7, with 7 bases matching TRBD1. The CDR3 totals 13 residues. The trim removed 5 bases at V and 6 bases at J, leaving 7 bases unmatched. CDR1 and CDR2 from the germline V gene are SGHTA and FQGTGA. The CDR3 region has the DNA TGTGCCAGCAGCCCCCACCGGGACAGCGAGCAGTACTTC. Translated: CASSPHRDSEQYF. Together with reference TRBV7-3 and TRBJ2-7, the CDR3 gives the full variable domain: GAGVSQTPSNKVTEKGKYVELRCDPISGHTALYWYRQSLGQGPEFLIYFQGTGAADDSGLPNDRFFAVRPEGSVSTLKIQRTERGDSAVYLCASSPHRDSEQYFGPGTRLTVT.

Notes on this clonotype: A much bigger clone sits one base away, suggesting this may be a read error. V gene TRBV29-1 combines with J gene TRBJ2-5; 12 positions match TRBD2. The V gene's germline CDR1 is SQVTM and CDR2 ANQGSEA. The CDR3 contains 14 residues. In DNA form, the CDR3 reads TGCAGCATCCGGACTAGCGGGGCCCAAGAGACCCAGTGCTTC. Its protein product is CSIRTSGAQETQCF.

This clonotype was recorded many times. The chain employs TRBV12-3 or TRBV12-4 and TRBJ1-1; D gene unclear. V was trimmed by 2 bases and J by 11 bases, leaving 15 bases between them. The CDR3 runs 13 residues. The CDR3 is CASSLTSGPTAFF. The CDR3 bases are TGTGCCAGCAGTTTAACGTCGGGCCCCACGGCTTTCTTT.

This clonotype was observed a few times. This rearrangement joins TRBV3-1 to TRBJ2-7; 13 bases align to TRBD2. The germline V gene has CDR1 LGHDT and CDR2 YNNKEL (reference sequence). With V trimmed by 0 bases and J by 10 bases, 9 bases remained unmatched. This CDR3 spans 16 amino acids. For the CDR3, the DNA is TGTGCCAGCAGCCAAGATGGGACTAGCGGGACACCCCAACAGTACTTC. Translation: CASSQDGTSGTPQQYF.

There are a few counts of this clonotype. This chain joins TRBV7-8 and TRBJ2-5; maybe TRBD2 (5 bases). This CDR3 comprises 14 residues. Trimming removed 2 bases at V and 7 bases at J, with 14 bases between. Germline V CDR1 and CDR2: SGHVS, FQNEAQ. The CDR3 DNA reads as TGTGCCAGCAGCTTAATGGACTCCCATGGGACCCAGTACTTC. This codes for CASSLMDSHGTQYF.

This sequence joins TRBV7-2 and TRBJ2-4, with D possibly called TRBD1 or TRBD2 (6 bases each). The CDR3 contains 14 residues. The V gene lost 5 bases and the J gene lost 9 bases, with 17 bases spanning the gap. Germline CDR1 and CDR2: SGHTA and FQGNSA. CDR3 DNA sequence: TGTGCCAGCAGCCAGAATCCAAGGGGGGCCATTCAGTACTTC. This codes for CASSQNPRGAIQYF.

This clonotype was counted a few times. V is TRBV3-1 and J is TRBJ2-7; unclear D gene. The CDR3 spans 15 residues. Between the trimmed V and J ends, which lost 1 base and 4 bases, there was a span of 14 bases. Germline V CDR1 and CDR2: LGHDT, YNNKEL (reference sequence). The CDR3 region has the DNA TGTGCCAGCAGCCAAGTAGGTCTTAGCCGTTACGAGCAGTACTTC. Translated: CASSQVGLSRYEQYF.

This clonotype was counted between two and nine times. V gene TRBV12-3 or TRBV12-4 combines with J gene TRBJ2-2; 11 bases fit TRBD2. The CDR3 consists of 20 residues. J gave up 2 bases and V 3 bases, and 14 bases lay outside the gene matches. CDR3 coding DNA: TGTGCCAGCAGTTTTAGTCCTAGCGGGAGGCCCACACCAAACACCGGGGAGCTGTTTTTT. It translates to CASSFSPSGRPTPNTGELFF.

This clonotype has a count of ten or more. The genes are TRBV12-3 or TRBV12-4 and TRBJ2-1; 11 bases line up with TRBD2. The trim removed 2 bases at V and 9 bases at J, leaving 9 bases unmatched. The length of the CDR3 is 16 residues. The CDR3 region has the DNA TGTGCCAGCAGTTTAACAAATAGCGGGGGGGCAAGTGAGCAGTTCTTC. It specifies CASSLTNSGGASEQFF.

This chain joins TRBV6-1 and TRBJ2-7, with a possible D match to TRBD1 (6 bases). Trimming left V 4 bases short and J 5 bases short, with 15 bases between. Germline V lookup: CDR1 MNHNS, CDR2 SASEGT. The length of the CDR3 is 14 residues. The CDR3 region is CASSATGQSHEQYF. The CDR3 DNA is TGTGCCAGCAGTGCAACAGGACAGTCCCACGAGCAGTACTTC.

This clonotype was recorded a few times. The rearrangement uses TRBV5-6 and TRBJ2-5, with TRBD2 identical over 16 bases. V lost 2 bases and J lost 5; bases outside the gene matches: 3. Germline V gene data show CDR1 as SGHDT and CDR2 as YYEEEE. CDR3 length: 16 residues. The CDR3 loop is CASSFPGLAGGETQYF. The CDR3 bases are TGTGCCAGCAGCTTTCCGGGACTAGCGGGAGGGGAGACCCAGTACTTC.

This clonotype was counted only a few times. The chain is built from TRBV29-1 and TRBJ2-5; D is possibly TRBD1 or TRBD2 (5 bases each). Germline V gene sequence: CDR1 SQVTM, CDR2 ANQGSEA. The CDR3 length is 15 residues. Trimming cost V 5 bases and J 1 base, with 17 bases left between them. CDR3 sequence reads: CSVRRRSQVQETQYF. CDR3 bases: TGCAGCGTTAGGAGGAGGTCACAGGTCCAAGAGACCCAGTACTTC.

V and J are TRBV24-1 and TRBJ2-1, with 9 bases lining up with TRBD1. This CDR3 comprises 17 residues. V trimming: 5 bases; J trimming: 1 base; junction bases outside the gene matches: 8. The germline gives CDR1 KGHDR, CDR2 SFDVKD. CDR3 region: CATSAGLTGGSYNEQFF. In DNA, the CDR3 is TGTGCCACCAGTGCCGGATTGACAGGGGGGTCCTACAATGAGCAGTTCTTC.

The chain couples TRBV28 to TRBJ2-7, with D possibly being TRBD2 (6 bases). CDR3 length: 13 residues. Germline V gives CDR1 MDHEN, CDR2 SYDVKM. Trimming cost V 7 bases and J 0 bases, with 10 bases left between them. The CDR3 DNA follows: TGTGCCAGCACCCCTAGCGACTCCTACGAGCAGTACTTC. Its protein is CASTPSDSYEQYF.

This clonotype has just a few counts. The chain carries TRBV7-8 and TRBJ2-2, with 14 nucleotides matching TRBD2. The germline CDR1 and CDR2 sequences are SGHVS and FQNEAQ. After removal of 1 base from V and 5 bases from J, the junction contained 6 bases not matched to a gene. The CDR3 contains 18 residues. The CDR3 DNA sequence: TGTGCCAGCAGCTTAGTAGTGACTAGCGGGGGGGCTACCGGGGAGCTGTTTTTT. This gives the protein CASSLVVTSGGATGELFF.

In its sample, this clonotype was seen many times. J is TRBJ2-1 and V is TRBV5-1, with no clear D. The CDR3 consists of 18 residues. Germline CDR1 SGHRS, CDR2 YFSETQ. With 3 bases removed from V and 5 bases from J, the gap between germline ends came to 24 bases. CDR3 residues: CASSSQLSRDPRHNEQFF. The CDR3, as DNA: TGCGCCAGCAGCTCCCAACTGAGCCGTGACCCGAGGCACAATGAGCAGTTCTTC.

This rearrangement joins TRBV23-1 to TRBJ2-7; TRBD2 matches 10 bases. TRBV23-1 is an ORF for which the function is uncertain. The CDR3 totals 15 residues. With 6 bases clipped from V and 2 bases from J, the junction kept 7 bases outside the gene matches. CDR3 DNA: TGCGCCAGCAGGCGGACAGCGGGAGGGCCCTACGAGCAGTACTTC. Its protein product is CASRRTAGGPYEQYF.

The CDR3 sequence: CASSMSLNTEAFF. The CDR3 nucleotides read TGTGCCAGCAGTATGAGCCTGAACACTGAAGCTTTCTTT. The rearrangement links TRBV6-6 to TRBJ1-1; D is unresolved. V lost 5 bases, J lost 0 bases, and 7 bases lay in between. Germline lookup yields CDR1 MNHNY and CDR2 SVGAGI (reference sequence). CDR3 length: 13 amino acids.